This T cell receptor beta chain stems from a study of blood T cell repertoires in COVID-19. Study in general: Nucleic acid was either cDNA or gDNA, and it came from T cells, B-cell-depleted T cells, or PBMCs.

This CDR3 is 17 amino acids long. The germline V and J ends were trimmed by 7 bases and 0 bases, with 19 bases remaining between them. Looked up from germline, CDR1 is LNHDA and CDR2 is SQIVND (reference sequence). Assay used: immunoSEQ multiplex PCR; TCRdb lists only in-frame clones, some missing. The table lists some 190,000 clones, approximately 84% of them singletons. The chain couples TRBV19 to TRBJ2-1, with unresolved D. This sequence was found in a woman in her 70s with active or convalescent COVID-19. The source material was peripheral blood. CDR3 DNA: TGTGCCAGTACCACCAGCCTAGGAGTTGCCTCCTACAATGAGCAGTTCTTC. Translation gives CASTTSLGVASYNEQFF.